These 5 T cell receptor beta chains were all obtained from the same sample, sequenced in a study of T cell responses to AZD1222 COVID-19 vaccine. Only in-frame clones appear in the TCRdb table, and some are missing; sequencing was by immunoSEQ multiplex PCR. The sample lists around 47,000 clones, around three quarters occurring once. The specimen comprised peripheral blood, sampled 28 days after the second dose of the MenACWY control vaccine. Source of these receptors: an adult who received the MenACWY meningococcal vaccine as a control.

The chain carries TRBV9 and TRBJ1-3; D ambiguous. V dropped 0 bases and J dropped 3 bases, with 7 bases sitting between them. From germline, CDR1 is SGDLS and CDR2 YYNGEE. CDR3 size: 14 residues. CDR3 loop: CASSVALFGNTIYF. CDR3 coding DNA: TGTGCCAGCAGCGTAGCTCTGTTTGGAAACACCATATATTTT.

Details on this clone: One end of the junction does not line up with germline, which may come from a read error. The rearrangement joins TRBV2 to TRBJ1-1; no reliable D call. Germline V gene data show CDR1 as SNHLY and CDR2 as FYNNEI. The CDR3 spans 17 residues. The CDR3 protein is CASNSPGPLRENAEAFF. The CDR3 DNA sequence: TGTGCCAGCAATTCTCCCGGACCCCTGAGGGAGAACGCTGAAGCTTTCTTT. Full variable domain (rest looked up from reference TRBV2 and TRBJ1-1): EPEVTQTPSHQVTQMGQEVILRCVPISNHLYFYWYRQILGQKVEFLVSFYNNEISEKSEIFDDQFSVERPDGSNFTLKIRSTKLEDSAMYFCASNSPGPLRENAEAFFGQGTRLTVV.

V usage is TRBV14 and J usage is TRBJ2-1; D ambiguous. The CDR3 spans 13 residues. Germline CDR1 and CDR2: SGHDN and FVKESK. Trimming cost V 0 bases and J 12 bases, with 12 bases left between them. The CDR3 loop is CASSQDHRMSQFF. DNA of the CDR3: TGTGCCAGCAGCCAAGATCATCGGATGTCGCAGTTCTTC. Full variable domain (remainder filled in from reference TRBV14 and TRBJ2-1): EAGVTQFPSHSVIEKGQTVTLRCDPISGHDNLYWYRRVMGKEIKFLLHFVKESKQDESGMPNNRFLAERTGGTYSTLKVQPAELEDSGVYFCASSQDHRMSQFFGPGTRLTVL.

The J gene is TRBJ2-1, the V gene TRBV25-1; possibly TRBD2 for D (6 bases). The CDR3 covers 17 residues. Trimming pared 2 bases from V and 8 bases from J, leaving 22 bases between. The V gene's germline CDR1 is MGHDK and CDR2 SYGVNS. The DNA of the CDR3 is TGTGCCAGCAGTGAACCGAGAGGAGAGGCTAGCGCAGATGAGCAGTTCTTC. It yields the protein CASSEPRGEASADEQFF.

The J gene is TRBJ2-5, the V gene TRBV19; 7 positions match TRBD2. This CDR3 comprises 16 residues. Germline V gene data show CDR1 as LNHDA and CDR2 as SQIVND (reference sequence). Trimming at V came to 3 bases and at J to 2 bases, leaving 9 bases not matched to a gene. The DNA of the CDR3 is TGTGCCAGTAGTATGAGCGGGGCCGCGGGGCAAGAGACCCAGTACTTC. As protein: CASSMSGAAGQETQYF.